This T cell receptor (beta chain) originates from a study of cytomegalovirus exposure and HLA in healthy donors. Regarding this clone: What it binds is not known.

Study-level findings and limits: Compared with the approximately 700-donor mean, an Asian-associated ancestry cluster reportedly had fewer N-insertions, according to a later analysis. As was reported, the classifier diagnosed cytomegalovirus status with high specificity and sensitivity. Sequencing had likely introduced a cluster of highly shared sequence variants as an artifact.

CDR3 length: 12 amino acids. The V gene's germline CDR1 is MDHEN and CDR2 SYDVKM. The ends lost 8 bases at V and 2 bases at J; junction bases unmatched: 2. Both 60 Vbeta primers and 13 Jbeta primers went into the PCR. Produced via immunoSEQ multiplex PCR; TCRdb's table is partial and in-frame only. The sample consists of approximately 140,000 clones, around 79% of them appearing once. The chain combines TRBV28 with TRBJ2-7, with TRBD1 matching 8 bases. The sequence was collected from a human donor in good health. The specimen sequenced was PBMCs. The CDR3 is CASGQGTYEQYF. CDR3 coding DNA: TGTGCCAGCGGACAGGGCACCTACGAGCAGTACTTC.